This entry lists 14 T cell receptor beta chains sequenced from one sample in a study of prognosis after radiotherapy for stage I lung cancer. Two-round multiplex PCR on genomic DNA was the method by which TCR beta CDR3 was amplified. The use of primers specific to each TRBV and TRBJ gene characterized first-round PCR. MiXCR, applied by TCRdb to the multiplex PCR reads, yields one record per CDR3 protein. The sample contains some 60,000 distinct CDR3 sequences, less than 30% of which appear only once. The sequencing used PBMCs, collected before or after stereotactic body radiation therapy (not recorded which). These receptor sequences come from a donor over 45 with non-small cell lung cancer.

Turning to this clonotype: This likely reflects a read error, since a far larger clone is one base away. The CDR3 DNA sequence: TGTGCCAGCAGTTATGCGTGTGGCAGTGAGCAGTACTTC. Encoded protein: CASSYACGSEQYF. The gene calls are TRBV6-9 and TRBJ2-7; D remains unclear. Germline-derived CDR1 and CDR2 are MNHGY and SVAAGI. Trimming took 2 bases from V and 7 from J, leaving 12 bases between them. There are 13 residues in the CDR3.

The chain joins TRBV11-2 to TRBJ1-4; D gene ambiguous. The CDR3 is 12 amino acids. V lost 5 bases and J 7 bases, leaving 8 bases between the germline ends. Germline V gives CDR1 SGHAT, CDR2 FQNNGV. The CDR3 protein is CASSLLVEKLFF. The CDR3 nucleotides read TGTGCCAGCAGCCTGTTAGTTGAAAAACTGTTTTTT.

CDR3 bases: TGTGCCAGCAGTTTGGGACCGGATAATTGGCCCCTCCACTTT. Amino acids: CASSLGPDNWPLHF. The J gene is TRBJ1-6, the V gene TRBV6-5; TRBD1 might be the D (5 bases). This CDR3 spans 14 amino acids. The ends were cut back, 4 bases at V and 13 bases at J, with 17 bases in the middle. In germline, CDR1 is MNHEY, CDR2 SVGAGI.

This clonotype was found many times. The rearrangement uses TRBV3-1 and TRBJ1-5; maybe TRBD1 (5 bases). CDR1 is LGHDT and CDR2 is YNNKEL in the germline V gene (reference sequence). The ends were cut back, 1 base at V and 6 bases at J, with 13 bases in the middle. CDR3 length equals 15 residues. DNA for the CDR3: TGTGCCAGCAGCCAAGGGGACCCGGGGGGTCAGCCCCAGCATTTT. Its translation: CASSQGDPGGQPQHF. The whole variable domain, remainder taken from reference TRBV3-1 and TRBJ1-5, is DTAVSQTPKYLVTQMGNDKSIKCEQNLGHDTMYWYKQDSKKFLKIMFSYNNKELIINETVPNRFSPKSPDKAHLNLHINSLELGDSAVYFCASSQGDPGGQPQHFGDGTRLSIL.

This clonotype appeared many times. The rearrangement links TRBV6-9 to TRBJ2-3; either TRBD1 or TRBD2 may supply D (5 bases each). CDR1 is MNHGY, CDR2 SVAAGI, per germline. The CDR3 runs 16 residues. Deletions cut 1 base from V and 1 base from J, with 12 bases between. CDR3 nucleotide sequence: TGTGCCAGCAGTTATTTGGGACCCCCTGGCACAGATACGCAGTATTTT. As protein: CASSYLGPPGTDTQYF.

About this clonotype itself: The junction shows a germline mismatch at one end, possibly a read error. The chain carries TRBV7-8 and TRBJ2-1; 12 positions match TRBD2. Germline V CDR1 and CDR2: SGHVS, FQNEAQ. This CDR3 is built from 15 residues. CDR3 DNA sequence: TGTGCCAACAGCCCACTAGCGGGGGGTAACAATGAGCAGTTCTTC. Translated, it gives CANSPLAGGNNEQFF.

This clonotype occurred many times. The chain couples TRBV18 to TRBJ1-2, with D unresolved. The CDR3 consists of 16 residues. V was shortened by 3 bases and J by 4 bases, with 18 bases between the two germline ends. In germline, CDR1 is KGHSH, CDR2 LQKENI. CDR3 nucleotide sequence: TGTGCCAGCTCACCCGACGCCTCTGGCCGTCTCTATGGCTACACCTTC. It codes for CASSPDASGRLYGYTF.

At least ten counts were recorded for this clonotype. The chain employs TRBV2 and TRBJ1-4; 8 bases agree with TRBD1. In germline, CDR1 is SNHLY, CDR2 FYNNEI. V dropped 6 bases and J dropped 7; count of bases not matched to a gene: 10. The CDR3 is 15 residues long. The DNA of the CDR3 is TGTGCCAGCAGGGCTTCAGGGGGCTTTGGTGAAAAACTGTTTTTT. This gives the protein CASRASGGFGEKLFF.

Note on this clonotype: A single base separates this from a much larger clone, so it may be a read error. The chain joins TRBV6-5 to TRBJ2-5; D is ambiguous. The ends were cut back, 3 bases at V and 9 bases at J, with 5 bases in the middle. CDR1 and CDR2 (germline): MNHEY, SVGAGI. The CDR3 spans 10 residues. In DNA form, the CDR3 reads TGTGCCAGCAGTTATGAATCCCAGTACTTC. Protein: CASSYESQYF.

This clonotype has a handful of counts. A single base is all that separates this from a far larger clone, so a read error is likely. J is TRBJ2-3 and V is TRBV6-9; tentatively, D is TRBD1 (6 bases). The germline V gene has CDR1 MNHGY and CDR2 SVAAGI. The CDR3 length is 15 residues. V dropped 3 bases and J dropped 4 bases, with 14 bases sitting between them. CDR3: CASSYPTGTADTQYF. In nucleotides, the CDR3 is TGTGCCAGCAGTTACCCGACAGGTACAGCAGATACGCAGTATTTT.

At least ten counts were recorded for this clonotype. This chain uses TRBV28 with TRBJ1-3, with TRBD1 matching 8 bases. Germline V CDR1 and CDR2: MDHEN, SYDVKM. V was clipped by 4 bases and J by 0 bases; unmatched bases: 8. CDR3 length: 17 amino acids. The CDR3 nucleotides are TGTGCCAGCAGTTCCCTTGGACAGGGCGTCTCTGGAAACACCATATATTTT. Residues: CASSSLGQGVSGNTIYF.

This clonotype came up many times. The chain uses TRBV19 and TRBJ1-4, with TRBD1 as a possible D gene (5 bases). V lost 3 bases to trimming and J lost 5 bases, with 13 bases between them. Germline V gene lookup returns CDR1 LNHDA and CDR2 SQIVND (reference sequence). This CDR3 is built from 15 residues. CDR3 loop: CASSIDSHTNEKLFF. For the CDR3, the DNA is TGTGCCAGTAGTATCGACAGCCACACAAATGAAAAACTGTTTTTT.

There are many counts of this clonotype. This chain links TRBV5-5 with TRBJ2-2; TRBD1 or TRBD2 may be the D gene (5 bases each). The CDR3 loop spans 17 amino acids. CDR1 and CDR2 (germline): SGHKS, YYEKEE (reference sequence). Between the trimmed V and J ends, which lost 0 bases and 1 base, there was a span of 13 bases. In DNA form, the CDR3 reads TGTGCCAGCAGCTTGGTTAACGGGGCGATGAACACCGGGGAGCTGTTTTTT. It specifies CASSLVNGAMNTGELFF.

This chain joins TRBV11-2 and TRBJ2-2; 7 bases agree with TRBD2. Per the germline V gene, CDR1 is SGHAT and CDR2 is FQNNGV. The J segment lost 0 bases and the V segment lost 5 bases, leaving 6 bases of the junction unmatched. The CDR3 runs 16 residues. The CDR3 sequence: CASSPLAEPNTGELFF. The CDR3, as DNA: TGTGCCAGCAGCCCTCTAGCGGAACCGAACACCGGGGAGCTGTTTTTT.